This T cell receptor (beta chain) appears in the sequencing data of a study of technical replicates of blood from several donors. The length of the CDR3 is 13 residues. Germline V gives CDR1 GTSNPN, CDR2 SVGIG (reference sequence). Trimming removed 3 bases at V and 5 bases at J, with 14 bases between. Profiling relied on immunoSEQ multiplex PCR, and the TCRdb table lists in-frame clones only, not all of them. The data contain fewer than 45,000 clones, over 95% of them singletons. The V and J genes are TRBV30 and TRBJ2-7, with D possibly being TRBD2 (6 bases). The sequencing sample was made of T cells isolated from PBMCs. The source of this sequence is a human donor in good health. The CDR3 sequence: CAWRITSFHEQYF. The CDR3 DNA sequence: TGTGCCTGGAGAATAACTAGCTTCCACGAGCAGTACTTC.